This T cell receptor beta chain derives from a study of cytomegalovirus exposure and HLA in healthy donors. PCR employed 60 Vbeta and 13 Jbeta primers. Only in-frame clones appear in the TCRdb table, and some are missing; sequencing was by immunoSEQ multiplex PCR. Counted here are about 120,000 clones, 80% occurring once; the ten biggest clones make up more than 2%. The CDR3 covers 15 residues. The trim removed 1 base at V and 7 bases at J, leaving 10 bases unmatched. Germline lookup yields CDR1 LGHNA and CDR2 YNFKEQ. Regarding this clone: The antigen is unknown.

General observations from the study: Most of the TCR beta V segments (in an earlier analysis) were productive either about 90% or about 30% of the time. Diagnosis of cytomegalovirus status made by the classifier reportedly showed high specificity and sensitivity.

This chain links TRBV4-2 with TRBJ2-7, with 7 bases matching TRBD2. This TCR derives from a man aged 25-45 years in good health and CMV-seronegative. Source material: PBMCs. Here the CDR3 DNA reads TGTGCCAGCAGCCAAGTATCCAGGAGGGAGGGAGAGCAGTACTTC. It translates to CASSQVSRREGEQYF.